This entry lists 12 T cell receptor beta chains sequenced from one sample in a study of OX40 agonist ivuxolimab in advanced cancers. Method: immunoSEQ multiplex PCR; TCRdb's copy keeps in-frame clones and lacks some. Of more than 50,000 clones in the sample, 89% were seen once. The sample here was CD4+ or CD8+ T cells sorted from blood, taken in a trial of the OX40 agonist ivuxolimab. Source of these receptors: an adult with an advanced solid tumor such as melanoma, head and neck, liver or kidney cancer.

The chain links TRBV7-2 to TRBJ1-4; 9 nucleotides align to TRBD1. The CDR3 has 14 amino acids. Germline V lookup: CDR1 SGHTA, CDR2 FQGNSA. V lost 3 bases, J lost 7 bases, and 3 bases stayed unmatched. The CDR3 DNA reads TGTGCCAGCAGCTTTGGGACAGGGAGTGAAAAACTGTTTTTT. It is translated as CASSFGTGSEKLFF.

The rearrangement uses TRBV19 and TRBJ2-3; D call uncertain. The length of the CDR3 is 15 residues. The germline CDR1 and CDR2 sequences are LNHDA and SQIVND (reference sequence). Trimming stripped 1 base from V and 2 bases from J, with 10 bases between. The DNA of the CDR3 is TGTGCCAGTAGTATAGGAACGGTTTTCACAGATACGCAGTATTTT. Translation gives CASSIGTVFTDTQYF.

V is TRBV10-3 and J is TRBJ1-3; 8 bases match TRBD1. The CDR3 is 14 residues long. Trimming removed 5 bases from V and 0 bases from J; junction bases left unmatched: 0. The germline V gene has CDR1 ENHRY and CDR2 SYGVKD. The CDR3 sequence: CAISTGGSGNTIYF. CDR3 bases: TGTGCCATCAGTACAGGGGGCTCTGGAAACACCATATATTTT.

This clone appeared once. V is TRBV7-6 and J is TRBJ2-5; D is unclear. This CDR3 is 12 amino acids long. V gave up 5 bases and J gave up 4 bases, with 8 bases separating them. Germline V CDR1 and CDR2: SGHVS, FNYEAQ. The CDR3 protein is CASSPFGETQYF. In DNA, the CDR3 is TGTGCCAGCAGCCCGTTCGGAGAGACCCAGTACTTC.

The V gene is TRBV28, the J gene TRBJ2-7; D not resolved. The CDR3 length is 13 residues. Germline values: CDR1 MDHEN, CDR2 SYDVKM. The V end was cut by 1 base, the J end by 5 bases, with 9 bases between. CDR3 DNA sequence: TGTGCCAGCAGTTTATATGCGAGAAACGAGCAGTACTTC. Its translation: CASSLYARNEQYF. The whole variable domain, remainder taken from reference TRBV28 and TRBJ2-7, is DVKVTQSSRYLVKRTGEKVFLECVQDMDHENMFWYRQDPGLGLRLIYFSYDVKMKEKGDIPEGYSVSREKKERFSLILESASTNQTSMYLCASSLYARNEQYFGPGTRLTVT.

The chain has TRBV19 and TRBJ1-1; maybe TRBD1 (6 bases). Germline CDR1 and CDR2: LNHDA and SQIVND (reference sequence). The CDR3 consists of 14 residues. V gave up 3 bases and J gave up 7 bases, with 15 bases separating them. The CDR3 nucleotides read TGTGCCAGTAGTATTACAGGGTCGCACAGTGAAGCTTTCTTT. This encodes CASSITGSHSEAFF.

The chain couples TRBV7-9 to TRBJ1-1; 9 positions match TRBD1. The V gene end was trimmed by 5 bases and the J gene end by 6 bases; junction bases not matched to a gene: 7. The germline V gene has CDR1 SEHNR and CDR2 FQNEAQ (reference sequence). This CDR3 contains 14 residues. CDR3: CASSLGTGRAEAFF. Here the CDR3 DNA reads TGTGCCAGCAGCCTAGGGACAGGGAGGGCTGAAGCTTTCTTT. Supplemented by reference TRBV7-9 and TRBJ1-1, the full variable domain reads DTGVSQNPRHKITKRGQNVTFRCDPISEHNRLYWYRQTLGQGPEFLTYFQNEAQLEKSRLLSDRFSAERPKGSFSTLEIQRTEQGDSAMYLCASSLGTGRAEAFFGQGTRLTVV.

The chain carries TRBV7-8 and TRBJ1-5; no clear D gene. There are 13 residues in the CDR3. V was clipped by 2 bases and J by 0 bases, with 2 bases between them. Germline assignment: CDR1 SGHVS and CDR2 FQNEAQ. CDR3 region: CASSLNSNQPQHF. CDR3 nucleotides: TGTGCCAGCAGCTTAAATAGCAATCAGCCCCAGCATTTT.

V is TRBV7-6 and J is TRBJ2-7; possibly TRBD1 or TRBD2 for D (5 bases each). The germline V gene encodes CDR1 SGHVS and CDR2 FNYEAQ. The CDR3 runs to 15 residues. V was pared by 5 bases and J by 0 bases, with 14 bases between. The CDR3 loop is CASSPREGSSYEQYF. Here the CDR3 DNA reads TGTGCCAGCAGCCCCCGTGAGGGGAGCTCCTACGAGCAGTACTTC. Filled out from reference TRBV7-6 and TRBJ2-7, the complete variable domain reads GAGVSQSPRYKVTKRGQDVALRCDPISGHVSLYWYRQALGQGPEFLTYFNYEAQQDKSGLPNDRFSAERPEGSISTLTIQRTEQRDSAMYRCASSPREGSSYEQYFGPGTRLTVT.

This chain uses TRBV7-9 with TRBJ2-1, with D perhaps TRBD2 (6 bases). The CDR3 is 11 residues long. The V and J ends lost 7 bases and 9 bases respectively, with 10 bases between them. Germline V gene sequence: CDR1 SEHNR, CDR2 FQNEAQ (reference sequence). CDR3 sequence reads: CASTPGGEQFF. The CDR3 DNA follows: TGTGCCAGCACCCCCGGGGGTGAGCAGTTCTTC.

This clone was seen a single time. The chain employs TRBV11-2 and TRBJ2-3, with D unclear. This CDR3 is built from 17 residues. V was pared by 0 bases and J by 3 bases, with 16 bases between. Germline CDR1 and CDR2: SGHAT and FQNNGV. The CDR3, as DNA: TGTGCCAGCAGCTTAGATGTTGGGGTGAAGAGGACAGATACGCAGTATTTT. Its protein is CASSLDVGVKRTDTQYF.

The J gene is TRBJ1-4, the V gene TRBV6-6; D is unresolved. Germline lookup yields CDR1 MNHNY and CDR2 SVGAGI (reference sequence). V gave up 4 bases and J gave up 5 bases, with 11 bases separating them. The CDR3 totals 14 residues. CDR3 sequence (DNA): TGTGCCAGCAGTTCGGGCGGAGAAAATGAAAAACTGTTTTTT. Residues: CASSSGGENEKLFF.